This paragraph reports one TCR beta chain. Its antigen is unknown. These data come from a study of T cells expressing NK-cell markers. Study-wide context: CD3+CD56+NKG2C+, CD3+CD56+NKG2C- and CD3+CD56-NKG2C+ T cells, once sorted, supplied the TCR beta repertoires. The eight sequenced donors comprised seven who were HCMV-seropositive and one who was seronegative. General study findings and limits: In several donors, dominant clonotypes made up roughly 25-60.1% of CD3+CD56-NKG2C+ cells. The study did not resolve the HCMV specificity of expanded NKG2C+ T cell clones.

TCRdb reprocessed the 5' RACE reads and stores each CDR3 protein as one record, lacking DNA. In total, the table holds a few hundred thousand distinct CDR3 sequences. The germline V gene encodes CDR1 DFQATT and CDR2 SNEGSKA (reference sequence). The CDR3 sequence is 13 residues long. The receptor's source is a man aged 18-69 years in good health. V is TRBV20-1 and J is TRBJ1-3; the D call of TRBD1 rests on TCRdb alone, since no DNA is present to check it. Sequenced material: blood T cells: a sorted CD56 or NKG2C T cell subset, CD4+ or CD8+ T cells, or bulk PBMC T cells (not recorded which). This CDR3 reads CSAPLRGGNTIYF.